What follows are 6 T cell receptor beta chains derived from one specimen sequenced in a study of human T cells and chemical hapten exposure. Time point here: patch test 1, 2 weeks after DPC sensitization. Treatment noted: therapeutic diphenylcyclopropenone sensitization with weekly scalp DPC. Total RNA was isolated from whole blood that had not been fractionated. One entry per CDR3 protein results from TCRdb running MiXCR on the RACE reads. Of fewer than 50,000 distinct CDR3 sequences listed, just under 4% were seen once; the top ten hold approximately 24%. This sample comprised whole blood, obtained in connection with sensitization to the hapten diphenylcyclopropenone (DPC). The receptors were sampled from a man in his fifties with alopecia areata. Some clones in this sample may be carry-over from other donors' samples.

There are many counts of this clonotype. The chain has TRBV28 and TRBJ1-2; D remains unclear. The CDR3 is made up of 12 amino acids. The germline V and J ends were trimmed by 2 bases and 2 bases, with 3 bases remaining between them. The germline CDR1 and CDR2 sequences are MDHEN and SYDVKM. The CDR3 reads CASSLGNYGYTF. CDR3 coding DNA: TGTGCCAGCAGTTTAGGAAACTATGGCTACACCTTC.

This clonotype was seen at least ten times. The rearrangement joins TRBV11-2 to TRBJ2-7, with 7 bases matching TRBD1. This CDR3 contains 17 residues. Trimming at V came to 4 bases and at J to 2 bases, leaving 14 bases not matched to a gene. Per the germline V gene, CDR1 is SGHAT and CDR2 is FQNNGV. CDR3 DNA: TGTGCCAGCAGCTCAGCTCCGAGGGGGCCTAGGACCTACGAGCAGTACTTC. As protein: CASSSAPRGPRTYEQYF.

This clonotype has a count of ten or more. The CDR3 region has the DNA TGTGCCAGCAGTTGGGGACAGGGTTCCAATCAGCCCCAGCATTTT. This sequence encodes CASSWGQGSNQPQHF. The gene calls are TRBV12-3 or TRBV12-4 and TRBJ1-5, with TRBD1 identical over 9 bases. With V trimmed by 4 bases and J by 3 bases, 4 bases remained unmatched. This CDR3 is 15 amino acids long.

At least ten counts were recorded for this clonotype. This chain uses TRBV7-8 with TRBJ1-5; 7 nucleotides match TRBD1. The CDR3 has 15 amino acids. CDR1 SGHVS and CDR2 FQNEAQ come from the germline V gene. Trimming took 1 base from V and 9 from J; bases not matched to a gene: 9. The CDR3 sequence: CASSLDGTESRPQHF. The CDR3 DNA sequence: TGTGCCAGCAGCTTAGACGGGACAGAGTCTCGGCCCCAGCATTTT.

This clonotype has a handful of counts. The rearrangement joins TRBV27 to TRBJ1-5; 8 nucleotides align to TRBD1. The trim removed 6 bases at V and 6 bases at J, leaving 7 bases unmatched. The CDR3 length is 14 residues. Germline-derived CDR1 and CDR2 are MNHEY and SMNVEV (reference sequence). The CDR3 DNA reads TGTGCCAGCAGGGAAGCAGGGGGCACTCAGCCCCAGCATTTT. Translated, it gives CASREAGGTQPQHF.

There are many counts of this clonotype. The chain links TRBV12-3 or TRBV12-4 to TRBJ2-7; D gene uncertain. The V end lost 6 bases, the J end lost 2 bases, and 11 bases lay between the germline ends. The CDR3 covers 13 residues. CDR3 region: CASSMQVPYEQYF. The DNA for the CDR3 is TGTGCCAGCAGCATGCAGGTACCCTACGAGCAGTACTTC.